These T cell receptor beta chains were read from a single sample in a study of cytomegalovirus exposure and HLA in healthy donors. Assay: immunoSEQ multiplex PCR; the TCRdb copy retains only in-frame clones and omits some. The sample lists fewer than 250,000 clones; 70% to 85% were seen once. The sample taken for sequencing was PBMCs. The receptors shown here come from a man aged 35-49 years in good health and CMV-seropositive. Each CDR3 is given with its conserved first and last residue. A D gene is named only where the DNA matches it firmly. Not all rows give a size; the values are once, few, many and, for expanded clones, a class.

d_call j_call clone_size v_call cdr3_aa cdr3_nt
TRBD2 TRBJ2-7 - TRBV18 CASSPTSGDEQYF TGTGCCAGCTCACCTACTAGCGGGGACGAGCAGTACTTC
- TRBJ2-6 - TRBV19 CASSIDLRSGANVLTF TGTGCCAGTAGTATAGATCTCCGGTCCGGGGCCAACGTCCTGACTTTC
- TRBJ2-4 - TRBV10-3 CAIATGVGPDIQYF TGTGCCATCGCAACCGGGGTCGGGCCTGACATTCAGTACTTC
TRBD1 TRBJ1-2 - TRBV5-1 CASSSPDRAYGYTF TGCGCCAGCAGCTCTCCAGACAGGGCCTATGGCTACACCTTC
TRBD2 TRBJ2-3 few TRBV5-4 CASSPPGLAGDTQYF TGTGCCAGCAGCCCGCCGGGACTAGCGGGAGATACGCAGTATTTT
TRBD1 TRBJ2-7 - TRBV10-3 CAISGTGGSSYEQYF TGTGCCATCAGTGGGACAGGGGGGAGCTCCTACGAGCAGTACTTC
TRBD2 TRBJ2-3 - TRBV30 CASGLAGPSDTQYF TGTGCCTCTGGACTAGCGGGACCCTCGGATACGCAGTATTTT
TRBD2 TRBJ2-7 - TRBV27 CASSLKGLVQYYEQYF TGTGCCAGCAGTTTAAAGGGACTAGTCCAGTACTACGAGCAGTACTTC
- TRBJ2-1 - TRBV29-1 CSVPGVGYNEQFF TGCAGCGTTCCGGGAGTGGGGTACAATGAGCAGTTCTTC
- TRBJ1-2 - TRBV6-5 CASSYAAWGGYGYTF TGTGCCAGCAGTTATGCAGCGTGGGGGGGATATGGCTACACCTTC
- TRBJ2-2 - TRBV7-9 CSSSLVYESRVPGELFF TGTTCCAGCAGCTTAGTTTATGAGTCGAGGGTACCCGGGGAGCTGTTTTTT
TRBD1 TRBJ1-1 - TRBV7-2 CASSLTPNRGNTEAFF TGTGCCAGCAGCTTAACGCCGAACAGGGGGAACACTGAAGCTTTCTTT
TRBD1 TRBJ2-2 - TRBV6-5 CASSKGQGYTGELFF TGTGCCAGCAGCAAGGGACAGGGCTACACCGGGGAGCTGTTTTTT
TRBD1 TRBJ1-6 - TRBV27 CASSFGQENSPLHF TGTGCCAGCAGTTTTGGACAGGAAAATTCACCCCTCCACTTT
- TRBJ2-1 - TRBV29-1 CSVEEGQSYEQFF TGCAGCGTTGAAGAGGGGCAGTCCTATGAGCAGTTCTTC
TRBD2 TRBJ2-1 - TRBV5-1 CASSLTSGGGEQFF TGCGCCAGCAGCCTTACCAGCGGGGGGGGTGAGCAGTTCTTC
- TRBJ2-7 - TRBV2 CASTRGLMESYEQYF TGTGCCAGCACGCGAGGCCTAATGGAAAGTTACGAGCAGTACTTC